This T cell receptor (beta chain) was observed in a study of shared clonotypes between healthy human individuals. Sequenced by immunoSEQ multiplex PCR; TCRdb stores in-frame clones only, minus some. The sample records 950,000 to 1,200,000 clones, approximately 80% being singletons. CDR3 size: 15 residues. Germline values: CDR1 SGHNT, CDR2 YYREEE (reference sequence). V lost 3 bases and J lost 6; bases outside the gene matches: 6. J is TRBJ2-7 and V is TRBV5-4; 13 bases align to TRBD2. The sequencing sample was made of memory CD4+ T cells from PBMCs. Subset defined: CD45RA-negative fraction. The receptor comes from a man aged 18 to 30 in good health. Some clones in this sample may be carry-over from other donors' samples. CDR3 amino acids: CASSSGGTSGTEQYF. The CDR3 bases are TGTGCCAGCAGCTCGGGAGGGACTAGCGGGACCGAGCAGTACTTC. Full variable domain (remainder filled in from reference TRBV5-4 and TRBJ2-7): ETGVTQSPTHLIKTRGQQVTLRCSSQSGHNTVSWYQQALGQGPQFIFQYYREEENGRGNFPPRFSGLQFPNYSSELNVNALELDDSALYLCASSSGGTSGTEQYFGPGTRLTVT.